This T cell receptor beta chain was found in a study of blood T cell repertoires in COVID-19. Background on the study: The United States, Italy and Spain provided the acute and convalescent COVID-19 samples. Sample material is recorded as cDNA or gDNA derived from T cells, B-cell-depleted T cells, or PBMCs.

CDR1 is LGHDT, CDR2 YNNKEL, per germline (reference sequence). Trimming pared 1 base from V and 4 bases from J, leaving 10 bases between. The CDR3 covers 14 residues. Sequencing used immunoSEQ multiplex PCR; TCRdb keeps in-frame clones, though not all of them. This table holds around 160,000 clones, about nine tenths found once. The chain combines TRBV3-1 (or the pseudogene TRBV3-2) with TRBJ1-1; D not resolved. The origin of this receptor is a man older than 75 with acute or convalescent COVID-19. Material: peripheral blood. The CDR3 DNA reads as TGTGCCAGCAGCCAAGCCCCGGTTAGCACTGAAGCTTTCTTT. It encodes CASSQAPVSTEAFF.